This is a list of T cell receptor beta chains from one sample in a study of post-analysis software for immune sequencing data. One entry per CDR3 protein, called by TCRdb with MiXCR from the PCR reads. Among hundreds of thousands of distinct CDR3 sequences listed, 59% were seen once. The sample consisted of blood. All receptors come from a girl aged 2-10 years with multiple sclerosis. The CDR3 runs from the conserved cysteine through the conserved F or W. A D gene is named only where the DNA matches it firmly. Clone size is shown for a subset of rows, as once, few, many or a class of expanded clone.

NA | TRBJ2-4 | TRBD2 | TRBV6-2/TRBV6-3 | TGTGCCAGCAGTTGGAGCGGGGGGGCCATTCAGTACTTC | CASSWSGGAIQYF
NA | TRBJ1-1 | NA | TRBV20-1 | TGCAGTGCTAGGTTGATAAGAGGCACTGAAGCTTTCTTT | CSARLIRGTEAFF
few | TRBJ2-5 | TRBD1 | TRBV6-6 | TGTGCCAGCAGGCGGGGACAGGGCCGAGAGACCCAGTACTTC | CASRRGQGRETQYF
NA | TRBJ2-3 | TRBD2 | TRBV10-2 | TGCGCCAGCAGTGAGTCGGTGCTAGCGGGGGGGAACACAGATACGCAGTATTTT | CASSESVLAGGNTDTQYF
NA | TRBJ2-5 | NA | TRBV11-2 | TGTGCCAGCAGCTTAATGGGCGGTGCAGAGCAGTACTTC | CASSLMGGAEQYF
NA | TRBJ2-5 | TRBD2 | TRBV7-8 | TGTGCCAGCAGCCCTACGCGCGGGGGGGCAAATGAGCAGTACTTC | CASSPTRGGANEQYF
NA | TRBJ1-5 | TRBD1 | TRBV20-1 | TGCAGTGCCCTCAGGGGGCTGGAAGATCAGCCCCAGCATTTT | CSALRGLEDQPQHF
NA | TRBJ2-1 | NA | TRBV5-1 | TGTGCCAGCAGCTTGGAGAGACCCGATGGGCAGTTCTTC | CASSLERPDGQFF
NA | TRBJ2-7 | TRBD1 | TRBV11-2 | TGTGCCAGCAGCTTAGCAGGGGGTTACAGGCGCGAGCAGTACTTC | CASSLAGGYRREQYF
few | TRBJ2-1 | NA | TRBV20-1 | TGCAGTGCTAGAGATCGGGGCTTCAACTACAATGAGCAGTTCTTC | CSARDRGFNYNEQFF
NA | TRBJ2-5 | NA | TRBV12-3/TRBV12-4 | TGTGCCAGCACCCGGACTAACCAAGAGACCCAGTACTTC | CASTRTNQETQYF
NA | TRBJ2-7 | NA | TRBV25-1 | TGTGCCAGCAAGGAGGGAACGGCCTACAATGAGCAGTACTTC | CASKEGTAYNEQYF
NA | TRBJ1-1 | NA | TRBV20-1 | TGCAGTGCTAGCACTCTTAAGAACACTGAAGCTTTCTTT | CSASTLKNTEAFF
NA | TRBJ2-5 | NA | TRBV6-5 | TGTGCCAGCAGTCCGGCGGTACAAGAGACCCAGTACTTC | CASSPAVQETQYF
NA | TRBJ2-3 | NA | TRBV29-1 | TGCAGCGTTCGGGACGGATCTAGCACAGATACGCAGTATTTT | CSVRDGSSTDTQYF
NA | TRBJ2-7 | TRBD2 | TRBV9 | TGTGCCAGCAGCGTAAAAGCGGGGAGCTACGAGCAGTACTTC | CASSVKAGSYEQYF
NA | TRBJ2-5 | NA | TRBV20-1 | TGCAGTGCTAGAGAGAGGTCGGCCCAAGAGACCCAGTACTTC | CSARERSAQETQYF
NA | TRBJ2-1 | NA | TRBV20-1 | TGCAGTGCTAGAGATTTACATGAGCAGTTCTTC | CSARDLHEQFF
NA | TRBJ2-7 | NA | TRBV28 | TGTGCCAGCCGAGAGACGACAGCCTACGAGCAGTACTTC | CASRETTAYEQYF
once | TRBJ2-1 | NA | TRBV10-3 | TGTGCCATCAGTGAGTCGGGAAGGGTCAATGGGCAGTTCTTC | CAISESGRVNGQFF
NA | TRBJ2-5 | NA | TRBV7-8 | TGTGCCAGCAGCTTAACGCCAGGGGGAGGGGGCCAGGAGACCCAGTACTTC | CASSLTPGGGGQETQYF
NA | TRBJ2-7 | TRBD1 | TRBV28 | TGTGCCAGCAGCAATACAGGGGGCGATATACACGAGCAGTACTTC | CASSNTGGDIHEQYF
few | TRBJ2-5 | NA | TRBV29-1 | TGCAGCGTTGAGGCGTGGGGGGCACAAGAGACCCAGTACTTC | CSVEAWGAQETQYF
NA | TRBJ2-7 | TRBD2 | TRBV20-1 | TGCAGTGCTAGAATAGCGGGAGACTACGAGCAGTACTTC | CSARIAGDYEQYF
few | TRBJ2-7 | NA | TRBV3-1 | TGTGCCAGCAGCCGATATCCCACCTACGAGCAGTACTTC | CASSRYPTYEQYF
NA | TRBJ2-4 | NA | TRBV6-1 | TGTGCCAGCAGCCTCGACGGAATAGCCAAAAACATTCAGTACTTC | CASSLDGIAKNIQYF
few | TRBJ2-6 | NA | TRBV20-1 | TGCAGTGCTAGAGTCAGGTGCAGGAGCTCTGGGGCCAACGTCCTGACTTTC | CSARVRCRSSGANVLTF
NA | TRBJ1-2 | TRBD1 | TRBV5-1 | TGCGCCAGCAGCTTGGCCCGGGGACAGCGGCCGGGTGGCTACACCTTC | CASSLARGQRPGGYTF
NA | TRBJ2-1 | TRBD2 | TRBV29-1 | TGCAGCGTTGAGGGAGGGGATAGCTCCTACAATGAGCAGTTCTTC | CSVEGGDSSYNEQFF
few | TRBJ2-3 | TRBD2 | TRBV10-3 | TGTGCCATCCGAGGCGTAGCGGGGGCTAGCACAGATACGCAGTATTTT | CAIRGVAGASTDTQYF
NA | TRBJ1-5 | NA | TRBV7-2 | TGTGCCAGCAGCTTAGACAAGGCAAAGAATCAGCCCCAGCATTTT | CASSLDKAKNQPQHF
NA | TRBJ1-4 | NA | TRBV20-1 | TGCAGTGGGGGGGAAGGGGAAAAACTGTTTTTT | CSGGEGEKLFF
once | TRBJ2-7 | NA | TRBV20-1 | TGCAGTGCTACCCCGACAGTCTACGAGCAGTACTTC | CSATPTVYEQYF
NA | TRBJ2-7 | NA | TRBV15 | TGTGCCACCAGCAGAGATCGGGGCGCGGGAAATGAGCAGTACTTC | CATSRDRGAGNEQYF
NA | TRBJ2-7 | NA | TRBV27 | TGTGCCAGCAGTTCTCATGGCTACGAGCAGTACTTC | CASSSHGYEQYF
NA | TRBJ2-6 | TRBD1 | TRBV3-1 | TGTGCCAGCAGCCAATTGGGACAGGGGATAAGAACCTCTGGGGCCAACGTCCTGACTTTC | CASSQLGQGIRTSGANVLTF
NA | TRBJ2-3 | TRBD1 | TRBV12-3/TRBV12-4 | TGTGCCAGCAGTTTAGTTGGGACAGGGGTAGATACGCAGTATTTT | CASSLVGTGVDTQYF
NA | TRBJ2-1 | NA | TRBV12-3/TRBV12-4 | TGTGCCAGCAGTTTCCAACAGGGTGGAAACAATGAGCAGTTCTTC | CASSFQQGGNNEQFF
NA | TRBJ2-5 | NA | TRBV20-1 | TGCAGTGCTAGAGATTTTGGGGGACAAGAGACCCAGTACTTC | CSARDFGGQETQYF
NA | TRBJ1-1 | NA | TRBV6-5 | TGTGCCAGCAGTTACCGGGACGCCGGACAAGGGAACACTGAAGCTTTCTTT | CASSYRDAGQGNTEAFF
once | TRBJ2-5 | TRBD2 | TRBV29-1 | TGCAGCGTTGAAGCTCGGGAGGGGGGCAGGGCCGAACCAAAAGAGACCCAGTACTTC | CSVEAREGGRAEPKETQYF
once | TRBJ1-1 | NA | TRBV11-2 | TGTGCCAGCAGCTTAGCCCAGGGGTGGAACACTGAAGCTTTCTTT | CASSLAQGWNTEAFF
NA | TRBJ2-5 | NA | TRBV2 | TGTGCCATAGAAAACAGACAGGTGGGAGAGACCCAGTACTTC | CAIENRQVGETQYF
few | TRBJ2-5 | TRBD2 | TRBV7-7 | TGTGCCAGCAGTTCCCAGACTAGCCATCAAGAGACCCAGTACTTC | CASSSQTSHQETQYF
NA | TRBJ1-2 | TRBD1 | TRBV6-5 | TGTGCCAGGGACAGGCGACTCTATGGCTACACCTTC | CARDRRLYGYTF